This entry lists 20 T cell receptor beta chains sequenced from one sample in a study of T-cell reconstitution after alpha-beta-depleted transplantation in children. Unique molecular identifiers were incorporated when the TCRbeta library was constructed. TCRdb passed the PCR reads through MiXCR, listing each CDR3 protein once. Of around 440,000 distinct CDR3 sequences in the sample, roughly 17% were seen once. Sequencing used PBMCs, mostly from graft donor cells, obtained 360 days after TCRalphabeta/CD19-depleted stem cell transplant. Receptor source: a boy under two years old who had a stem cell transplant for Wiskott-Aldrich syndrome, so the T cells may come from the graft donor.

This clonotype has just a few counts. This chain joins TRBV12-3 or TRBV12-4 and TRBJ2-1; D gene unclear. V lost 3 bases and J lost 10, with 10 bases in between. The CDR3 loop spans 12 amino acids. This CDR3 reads CASSLTPLEQFF. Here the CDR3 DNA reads TGTGCCAGCAGTTTGACCCCTTTGGAGCAGTTCTTC.

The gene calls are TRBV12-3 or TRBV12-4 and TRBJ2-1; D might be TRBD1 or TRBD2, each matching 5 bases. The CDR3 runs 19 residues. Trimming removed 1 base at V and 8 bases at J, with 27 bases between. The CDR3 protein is CASSLGYQRGVAYKDEQFF. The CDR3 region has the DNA TGTGCCAGCAGTTTAGGATACCAGAGGGGCGTAGCTTACAAAGATGAGCAGTTCTTC.

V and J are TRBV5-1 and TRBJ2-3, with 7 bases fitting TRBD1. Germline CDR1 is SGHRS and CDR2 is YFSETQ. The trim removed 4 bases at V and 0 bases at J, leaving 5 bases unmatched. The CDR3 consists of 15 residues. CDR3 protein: CASSRTGVSTDTQYF. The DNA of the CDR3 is TGCGCCAGCAGCAGGACAGGCGTTAGCACAGATACGCAGTATTTT.

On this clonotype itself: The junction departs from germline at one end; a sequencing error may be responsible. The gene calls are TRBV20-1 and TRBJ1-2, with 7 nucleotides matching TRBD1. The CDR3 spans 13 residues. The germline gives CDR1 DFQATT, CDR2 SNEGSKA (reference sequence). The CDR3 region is CSVRQGTNYGYTF. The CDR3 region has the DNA TGCAGTGTTAGACAGGGAACTAACTATGGCTACACCTTC.

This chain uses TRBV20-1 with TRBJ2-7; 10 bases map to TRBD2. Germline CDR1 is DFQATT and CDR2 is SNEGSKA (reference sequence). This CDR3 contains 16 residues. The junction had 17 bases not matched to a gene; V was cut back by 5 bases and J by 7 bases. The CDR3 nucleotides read TGCAGTGCTCCTGGGGCCCCTAGCGGGGGTCGTAAGGAGCAGTACTTC. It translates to CSAPGAPSGGRKEQYF.

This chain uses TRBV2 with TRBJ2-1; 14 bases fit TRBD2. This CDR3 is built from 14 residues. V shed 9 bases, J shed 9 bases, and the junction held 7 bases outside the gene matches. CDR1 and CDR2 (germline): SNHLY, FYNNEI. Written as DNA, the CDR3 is TGTGCCAGTTACGGGACTAGCGGGGGAACTGAGCAGTTCTTC. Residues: CASYGTSGGTEQFF.

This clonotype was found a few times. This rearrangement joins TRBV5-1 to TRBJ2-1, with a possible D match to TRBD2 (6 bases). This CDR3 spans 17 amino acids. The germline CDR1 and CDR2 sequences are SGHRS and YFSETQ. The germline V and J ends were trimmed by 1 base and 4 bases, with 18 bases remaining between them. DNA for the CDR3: TGCGCCAGCAGCTTGATCAGGGACTCGATTCCATACAATGAGCAGTTCTTC. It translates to CASSLIRDSIPYNEQFF.

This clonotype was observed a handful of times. The CDR3 sequence is CASSLATGNEKLFF. CDR3 coding DNA: TGCGCCAGCAGCTTGGCGACAGGAAACGAAAAACTGTTTTTT. The chain links TRBV5-1 to TRBJ1-4; a possible D gene is TRBD1 (6 bases). This CDR3 is built from 14 residues. Germline loops: CDR1 SGHRS, CDR2 YFSETQ. V lost 0 bases and J 8 bases, leaving 11 bases between the germline ends.

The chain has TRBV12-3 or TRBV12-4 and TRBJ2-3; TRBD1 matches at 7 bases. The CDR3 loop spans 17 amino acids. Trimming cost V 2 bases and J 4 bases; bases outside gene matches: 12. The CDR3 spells CASSLYPGDRVSDTQYF. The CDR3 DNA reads TGTGCCAGCAGTTTATATCCCGGCGACAGGGTATCAGATACGCAGTATTTT.

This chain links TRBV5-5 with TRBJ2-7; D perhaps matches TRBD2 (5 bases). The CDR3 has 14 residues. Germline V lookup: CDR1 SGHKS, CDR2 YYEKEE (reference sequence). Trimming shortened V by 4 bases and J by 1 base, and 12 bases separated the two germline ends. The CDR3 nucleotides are TGTGCCAGCAGCCTGCGGGCGACTTCCTACGAGCAGTACTTC. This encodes CASSLRATSYEQYF.

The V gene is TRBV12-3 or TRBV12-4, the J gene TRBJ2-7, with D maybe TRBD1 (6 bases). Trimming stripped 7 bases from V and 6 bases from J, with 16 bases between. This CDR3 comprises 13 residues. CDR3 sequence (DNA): TGTGCCAGCACCCTAGCAGGGGTACGCGAGCAGTACTTC. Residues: CASTLAGVREQYF.

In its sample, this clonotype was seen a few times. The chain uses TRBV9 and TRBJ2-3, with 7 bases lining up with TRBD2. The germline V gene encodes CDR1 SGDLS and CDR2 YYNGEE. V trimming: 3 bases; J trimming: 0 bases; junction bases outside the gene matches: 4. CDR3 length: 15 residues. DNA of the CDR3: TGTGCCAGCAGCGCCGGGGGGTCTAGCACAGATACGCAGTATTTT. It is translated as CASSAGGSSTDTQYF.

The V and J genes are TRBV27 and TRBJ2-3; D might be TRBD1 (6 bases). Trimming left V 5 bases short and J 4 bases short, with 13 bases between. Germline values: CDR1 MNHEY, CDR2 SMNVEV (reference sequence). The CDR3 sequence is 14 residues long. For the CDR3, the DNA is TGTGCCAGCAGTCAAGACAGGCATTCAGATACGCAGTATTTT. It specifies CASSQDRHSDTQYF.

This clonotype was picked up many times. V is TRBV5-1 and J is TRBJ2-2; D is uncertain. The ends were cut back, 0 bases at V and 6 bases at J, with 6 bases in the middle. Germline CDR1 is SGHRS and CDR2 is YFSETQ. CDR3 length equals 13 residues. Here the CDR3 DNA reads TGCGCCAGCAGCTTGGCCGCGGCCGGGGAGCTGTTTTTT. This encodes CASSLAAAGELFF.

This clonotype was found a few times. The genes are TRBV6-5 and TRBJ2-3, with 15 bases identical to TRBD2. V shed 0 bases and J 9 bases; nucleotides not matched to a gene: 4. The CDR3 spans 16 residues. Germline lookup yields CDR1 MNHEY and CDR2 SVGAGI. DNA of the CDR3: TGTGCCAGCAGTTACTCAGGACTAGCGGGAGGGTTAACGCAGTATTTT. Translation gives CASSYSGLAGGLTQYF.

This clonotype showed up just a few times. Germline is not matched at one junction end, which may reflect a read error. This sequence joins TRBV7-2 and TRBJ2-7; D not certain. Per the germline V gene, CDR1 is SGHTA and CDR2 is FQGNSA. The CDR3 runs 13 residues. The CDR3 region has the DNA TGCGCCAGCAGCTTGGTTGGGGACTACGAGCAGTACTTC. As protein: CASSLVGDYEQYF.

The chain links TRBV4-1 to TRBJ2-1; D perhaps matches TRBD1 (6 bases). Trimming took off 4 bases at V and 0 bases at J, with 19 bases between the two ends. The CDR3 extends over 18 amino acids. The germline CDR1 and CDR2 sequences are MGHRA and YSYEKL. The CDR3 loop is CASSPIQGVKSSYNEQFF. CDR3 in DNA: TGCGCCAGCAGCCCCATACAGGGAGTCAAGAGCTCCTACAATGAGCAGTTCTTC.

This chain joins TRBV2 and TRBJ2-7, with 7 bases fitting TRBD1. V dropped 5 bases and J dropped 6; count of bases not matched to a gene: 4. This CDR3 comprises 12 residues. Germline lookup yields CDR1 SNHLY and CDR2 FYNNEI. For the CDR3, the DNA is TGTGCCAGCAGTACAGGGGAGCGCGAGCAGTACTTC. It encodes CASSTGEREQYF.

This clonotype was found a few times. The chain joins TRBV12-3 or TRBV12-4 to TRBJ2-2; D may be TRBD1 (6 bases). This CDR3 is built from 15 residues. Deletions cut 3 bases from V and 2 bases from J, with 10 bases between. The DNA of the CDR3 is TGTGCCAGCAGTTTCGACAGGCTAAACACCGGGGAGCTGTTTTTT. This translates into CASSFDRLNTGELFF.

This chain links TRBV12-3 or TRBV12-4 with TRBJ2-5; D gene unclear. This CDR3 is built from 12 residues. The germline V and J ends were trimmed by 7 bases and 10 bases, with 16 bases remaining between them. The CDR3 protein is CASTSTEEIQYF. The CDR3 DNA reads TGTGCCAGCACCTCAACAGAGGAAATCCAGTACTTC.